This entry lists 22 T cell receptor beta chains sequenced from one sample in a study of blood T cell repertoires in COVID-19. The data were produced by immunoSEQ multiplex PCR, yet TCRdb's version contains in-frame clones alone and is incomplete. The top ten clones hold roughly 4.5% of a sample with 90,000 or so clones, around 87% of them seen once. Specimen: peripheral blood. These receptors originate from a woman of 80 years or more with active or convalescent COVID-19.

The V gene is TRBV29-1, the J gene TRBJ1-4; the match to TRBD1 covers 8 bases. This CDR3 contains 16 residues. Germline loops: CDR1 SQVTM, CDR2 ANQGSEA. Trimming cost V 0 bases and J 6 bases; bases outside gene matches: 9. CDR3 residues: CSVEDRRAGGYEKLFF. In nucleotides, the CDR3 is TGCAGCGTTGAAGATAGGAGGGCAGGGGGCTATGAAAAACTGTTTTTT.

The chain links TRBV5-1 to TRBJ2-7, with 7 positions matching TRBD1. CDR3 size: 16 residues. From germline, CDR1 is SGHRS and CDR2 YFSETQ. With 0 bases clipped from V and 3 bases from J, the junction kept 9 bases outside the gene matches. The CDR3 DNA reads as TGCGCCAGCAGCTTGGGGGGGACAGAGAACCTCTACGAGCAGTACTTC. Residues: CASSLGGTENLYEQYF. The complete variable domain, with remaining parts taken from reference TRBV5-1 and TRBJ2-7, reads KAGVTQTPRYLIKTRGQQVTLSCSPISGHRSVSWYQQTPGQGLQFLFEYFSETQRNKGNFPGRFSGRQFSNSRSEMNVSTLELGDSALYLCASSLGGTENLYEQYFGPGTRLTVT.

The chain is built from TRBV2 and TRBJ1-2, with unresolved D. Germline-derived CDR1 and CDR2 are SNHLY and FYNNEI. The CDR3 is made up of 12 amino acids. V lost 4 bases and J 4 bases, leaving 7 bases between the germline ends. The CDR3 loop reads CASSGASYGYTF. In DNA, the CDR3 is TGTGCCAGCAGTGGGGCATCCTATGGCTACACCTTC.

This rearrangement joins TRBV23-1 to TRBJ1-5; no definite D call. TRBV23-1 is designated an ORF whose function remains uncertain. V lost 10 bases and J lost 3, with 13 bases in between. The CDR3 spans 13 residues. As DNA, the CDR3 is TGCGCCATCGACAACCGGGACAATCAGCCCCAGCATTTT. Translated, it gives CAIDNRDNQPQHF.

The chain links TRBV11-3 to TRBJ2-7; TRBD1 matches 8 bases. This CDR3 region has 17 residues. J gave up 0 bases and V 4 bases, and 11 bases lay outside the gene matches. Germline loops: CDR1 SGHNT, CDR2 YENEEA. The CDR3 loop is CASSSPGTGRSSYEQYF. As DNA, the CDR3 is TGTGCCAGCAGCTCGCCCGGGACAGGCAGGAGCTCCTACGAGCAGTACTTC.

The chain is built from TRBV19 and TRBJ1-3, with 7 bases lining up with TRBD1. Germline CDR1 reads LNHDA; CDR2 reads SQIVND (reference sequence). Trimming removed 4 bases from V and 1 base from J; junction bases left unmatched: 7. The CDR3 is made up of 16 amino acids. Here the CDR3 reads CASSTTDRSSGNTIYF. CDR3 in DNA: TGTGCCAGTAGTACGACGGACAGGAGTTCTGGAAACACCATATATTTT.

The chain has TRBV12-3 or TRBV12-4 and TRBJ1-1; the match to TRBD1 covers 7 bases. The CDR3 runs to 13 residues. The V gene end was trimmed by 3 bases and the J gene end by 5 bases; junction bases not matched to a gene: 3. The CDR3 DNA reads as TGTGCCAGCAGTTTCGGGACAGAGACTGAAGCTTTCTTT. This sequence encodes CASSFGTETEAFF.

Written as DNA, the CDR3 is TGTGCCAGCAGCAAAGTTCGGGACAGGGTCAATCAGCCCCAGCATTTT. Translation: CASSKVRDRVNQPQHF. The chain is built from TRBV21-1 and TRBJ1-5; the DNA was not compared with TRBD1, the D call given in the table. TRBV21-1 is marked as a pseudogene. CDR3 size: 16 residues.

In nucleotides, the CDR3 is TGCAGTGCTAGAGGGACAGACGAGCAGTACTTC. Protein product: CSARGTDEQYF. J is TRBJ2-7 and V is TRBV20-1; maybe TRBD1 (6 bases). V lost 1 base and J 5 bases, leaving 6 bases between the germline ends. The V gene's germline CDR1 is DFQATT and CDR2 SNEGSKA (reference sequence). CDR3 length: 11 amino acids.

V is TRBV5-1 and J is TRBJ2-7, with a weak D call TRBD2 (5 bases). Germline CDR1 reads SGHRS; CDR2 reads YFSETQ. The CDR3 is made up of 15 amino acids. With 1 base removed from V and 3 bases from J, the gap between germline ends came to 14 bases. Written as DNA, the CDR3 is TGCGCCAGCAGCTTGTTCAATCCGGGGAACTACGAGCAGTACTTC. It encodes CASSLFNPGNYEQYF.

This chain joins TRBV6-2 or TRBV6-3 and TRBJ1-5; D uncertain. The CDR3 is 20 residues long. The V end lost 0 bases, the J end lost 0 bases, and 21 bases lay between the germline ends. Germline V gene sequence: CDR1 MNHEY, CDR2 SVGEGT. In nucleotides, the CDR3 is TGTGCCAGCAGTTACTCGATACGCGCAGACACCGCTTATAGCAATCAGCCCCAGCATTTT. Amino acids: CASSYSIRADTAYSNQPQHF.

This chain links TRBV28 with TRBJ2-7; no reliable D call. Per the germline V gene, CDR1 is MDHEN and CDR2 is SYDVKM. This CDR3 is 12 amino acids long. The ends were cut back, 6 bases at V and 0 bases at J, with 6 bases in the middle. CDR3 coding DNA: TGTGCCAGCAGCTGGGCCTCCTACGAGCAGTACTTC. Translating it yields CASSWASYEQYF.

This chain joins TRBV7-2 and TRBJ2-2; possible D gene TRBD2, 6 bases. This CDR3 comprises 15 residues. V gave up 5 bases and J gave up 7 bases, with 17 bases separating them. Germline loops: CDR1 SGHTA, CDR2 FQGNSA. The CDR3 DNA sequence: TGTGCCAGCAGCACTACCGGGACTCCCTACGGGGAGCTGTTTTTT. Translation: CASSTTGTPYGELFF.

V is TRBV7-2 and J is TRBJ2-1; D remains ambiguous. CDR1 and CDR2 from the germline V gene are SGHTA and FQGNSA. This CDR3 has 10 amino acids. The germline V and J ends were trimmed by 6 bases and 6 bases, with 3 bases remaining between them. The CDR3 region has the DNA TGTGCCAGCAGTCGCAATGAGCAGTTCTTC. Its protein product is CASSRNEQFF.

This rearrangement joins TRBV21-1 to TRBJ1-5; the table gives TRBD1 as D, unverified against the DNA. TRBV21-1 is a known pseudogene. This CDR3 comprises 16 residues. The CDR3 spells CASSKGQERTDQPQHF. The CDR3 DNA reads as TGTGCCAGCAGCAAAGGACAGGAGAGGACCGATCAGCCCCAGCATTTT.

The rearrangement links TRBV5-1 to TRBJ2-1; 7 nucleotides agree with TRBD1. Germline V lookup: CDR1 SGHRS, CDR2 YFSETQ. The junction had 4 bases not matched to a gene; V was cut back by 4 bases and J by 6 bases. The CDR3 has 13 amino acids. The CDR3 region is CASSRQGFNEQFF. The DNA of the CDR3 is TGCGCCAGCAGCCGACAGGGTTTCAATGAGCAGTTCTTC.

The rearrangement links TRBV7-8 to TRBJ2-5, with 8 bases aligning to TRBD2. V gave up 8 bases and J gave up 1 base; unmatched junction bases: 6. Germline-derived CDR1 and CDR2 are SGHVS and FQNEAQ. The CDR3 sequence is 14 residues long. For the CDR3, the DNA is TGTGCCAGCGCACTAGCGGAGCTCCAAGAGACCCAGTACTTC. Amino acids: CASALAELQETQYF.

The chain combines TRBV30 with TRBJ2-7; the D is unclear. Trimming cost V 5 bases and J 2 bases, with 7 bases left between them. CDR1 is GTSNPN, CDR2 SVGIG, per germline (reference sequence). This CDR3 region has 11 residues. CDR3 sequence reads: CAWGSTYEQYF. In DNA, the CDR3 is TGTGCCTGGGGTTCAACCTACGAGCAGTACTTC. The complete variable domain, with remaining parts taken from reference TRBV30 and TRBJ2-7, reads SQTIHQWPATLVQPVGSPLSLECTVEGTSNPNLYWYRQAAGRGLQLLFYSVGIGQISSEVPQNLSASRPQDRQFILSSKKLLLSDSGFYLCAWGSTYEQYFGPGTRLTVT.

This clone has a handful of counts. This rearrangement joins TRBV10-3 to TRBJ1-3, with TRBD1 identical over 7 bases. Germline V gene lookup returns CDR1 ENHRY and CDR2 SYGVKD. Trimming removed 6 bases from V and 0 bases from J; junction bases left unmatched: 11. CDR3 length equals 17 residues. In nucleotides, the CDR3 is TGTGCCATCAGGGACCCGGGACAGCGAAACTCTGGAAACACCATATATTTT. This codes for CAIRDPGQRNSGNTIYF.

The V and J genes are TRBV3-1 (or the pseudogene TRBV3-2) and TRBJ2-1; 12 bases fit TRBD2. V dropped 4 bases and J dropped 2; count of bases not matched to a gene: 6. The CDR3 runs to 17 residues. The germline gives CDR1 LGHDT, CDR2 YNNKEL (reference sequence). Here the CDR3 reads CASSLGLAGATYNEQFF. The CDR3 nucleotides read TGTGCCAGCAGCCTGGGACTAGCGGGCGCAACCTACAATGAGCAGTTCTTC.

This clone was counted between two and nine times. This chain links TRBV10-1 with TRBJ1-6, with 7 bases fitting TRBD1. The CDR3 has 15 residues. CDR1 and CDR2 (germline): WNHNN, SYGVQD (reference sequence). J was trimmed by 0 bases and V by 10 bases; bases with no gene match: 6. In DNA form, the CDR3 reads TGCGCCAACTACAGGGGACTCTCCTATAATTCACCCCTCCACTTT. Its translation: CANYRGLSYNSPLHF.

The chain links TRBV28 to TRBJ1-2, with 7 bases that match TRBD1. Trimming removed 3 bases from V and 8 bases from J; junction bases left unmatched: 6. In germline, CDR1 is MDHEN, CDR2 SYDVKM. This CDR3 region has 13 residues. The CDR3 DNA reads as TGTGCCAGCAGTTTTAGAGGGGGCGGCGGCTACACCTTC. Translating gives CASSFRGGGGYTF.